This passage covers 13 T cell receptor beta chains from one sample sequenced in a study of tumor-infiltrating lymphocytes in primary liver carcinoma. Production of TCR beta cDNA used around 460 ng total RNA together with a constant-region primer. Each TCR beta library was derived from three nested multiplex PCR rounds that employed slightly modified ARM-PCR. A C-beta reverse primer and TRBV1-TRBV30 forward primers served in each of the first two PCR rounds, at around 10 cycles apiece. TCRdb re-called the multiplex PCR reads with MiXCR, one entry per CDR3 protein. The sample holds approximately 320,000 distinct CDR3 sequences, roughly 60% seen once. RNA was extracted from whole blood without cell sorting, alongside germline DNA. Sequenced: peripheral blood. The receptors here all came from a woman aged 30 to 39 with primary liver carcinoma and hepatitis B virus infection.

This clonotype occurred once. A much more abundant neighbour one base away suggests this may be a read error. This chain links TRBV29-1 with TRBJ2-5; the D gene is possibly TRBD1 (5 bases). The V gene lost 7 bases and the J gene lost 5 bases, with 14 bases spanning the gap. CDR1 and CDR2 (germline): SQVTM, ANQGSEA. This CDR3 has 12 residues. The CDR3 loop is CSAKRTHETQYF. The DNA of the CDR3 is TGCAGCGCGAAGAGGACACATGAGACCCAGTACTTC.

The chain couples TRBV4-1 to TRBJ1-2, with D uncertain. The length of the CDR3 is 14 residues. V lost 3 bases and J 4 bases, leaving 12 bases between the germline ends. Germline CDR1 is MGHRA and CDR2 is YSYEKL. CDR3 in DNA: TGCGCCAGCAGCCAGGCCGGTGGGCTCTATGGCTACACCTTC. Protein: CASSQAGGLYGYTF.

The CDR3 bases are TGTGCCAGCAGTCCTGGGACTAGCGGGGAAAACATTCAGTACTTC. Translated: CASSPGTSGENIQYF. J is TRBJ2-4 and V is TRBV6-1, with TRBD2 identical over 13 bases. The CDR3 consists of 15 residues. V was pared by 5 bases and J by 5 bases, with 3 bases of the junction left unmatched. Germline loops: CDR1 MNHNS, CDR2 SASEGT.

The gene calls are TRBV5-4 and TRBJ2-1, with 10 positions matching TRBD2. The CDR3 totals 15 residues. Germline V lookup: CDR1 SGHNT, CDR2 YYREEE (reference sequence). With V trimmed by 8 bases and J by 5 bases, 10 bases remained unmatched. DNA for the CDR3: TGTGCCAGTGAGCCCAGCGGGAGGGGCCACAATGAGCAGTTCTTC. Protein sequence: CASEPSGRGHNEQFF.

This rearrangement joins TRBV6-1 to TRBJ2-2, with 12 bases identical to TRBD2. Germline V CDR1 and CDR2: MNHNS, SASEGT. The V and J ends lost 8 bases and 7 bases, in that order; junction bases with no gene match: 20. The length of the CDR3 is 19 residues. The chain's CDR3 is CASRGDSKTSGSYVGELFF. The CDR3 DNA reads as TGTGCCAGCCGCGGAGACTCTAAGACTAGCGGGAGTTATGTCGGGGAGCTGTTTTTT.

A few counts support this clonotype. V is TRBV6-2 or TRBV6-3 and J is TRBJ2-7; D is unclear. Germline CDR1 reads MNHEY; CDR2 reads SVGEGT. The V end lost 7 bases, the J end lost 4 bases, and 14 bases lay between the germline ends. The CDR3 covers 13 residues. The CDR3 protein is CASTRGPRYEQYF. The CDR3 region has the DNA TGTGCCAGCACTCGAGGCCCACGGTACGAGCAGTACTTC.

This rearrangement joins TRBV11-1 to TRBJ2-5; 7 nucleotides align to TRBD2. The CDR3 has 15 residues. V lost 6 bases, J lost 5 bases, and 12 bases stayed unmatched. CDR1 and CDR2 from the germline V gene are SGHAT and FQDESV (reference sequence). Here the CDR3 reads CASSEAGPHNETQYF. The CDR3 region has the DNA TGTGCCAGCAGTGAAGCGGGACCGCACAATGAGACCCAGTACTTC. Full variable domain (missing parts from reference TRBV11-1 and TRBJ2-5): EAEVAQSPRYKITEKSQAVAFWCDPISGHATLYWYRQILGQGPELLVQFQDESVVDDSQLPKDRFSAERLKGVDSTLKIQPAELGDSAMYLCASSEAGPHNETQYFGPGTRLLVL.

As concerns this clonotype: At one end, the junction sequence differs from germline, possibly due to a read error. V gene TRBV11-2 combines with J gene TRBJ2-2; a weak D match, TRBD2 (5 bases). CDR1 and CDR2 from the germline V gene are SGHAT and FQNNGV. There are 12 residues in the CDR3. This CDR3 is CASNPAPGELLF. CDR3 nucleotide sequence: TGTGCCAGCAATCCCGCCCCCGGGGAGCTGTTATTT.

Comment on this clonotype: A clone one base away is much larger, so this may be a read error. The chain recombines TRBV12-3 or TRBV12-4 with TRBJ1-4, with 8 bases that match TRBD1. The ends lost 5 bases at V and 8 bases at J; junction bases unmatched: 13. The CDR3 totals 16 residues. CDR3 in DNA: TGTGCCAGCAGTCCCTCGGGGACAGGTCGACAGGAAAAACTGTTTTTT. Translated, it gives CASSPSGTGRQEKLFF.

DNA of the CDR3: TGTGCCAGCTCAAGGGTAGGGGCTAACTATGGCTACACCTTC. Translated, it gives CASSRVGANYGYTF. V and J are TRBV28 and TRBJ1-2; the D gene is possibly TRBD1 (5 bases). In germline, CDR1 is MDHEN, CDR2 SYDVKM. This CDR3 spans 14 amino acids. Trimming stripped 8 bases from V and 0 bases from J, with 13 bases between.

Comments on this clonotype: The junction shows a germline mismatch at one end, possibly a read error. V is TRBV5-5 and J is TRBJ2-1; D gene ambiguous. Germline V CDR1 and CDR2: SGHKS, YYEKEE (reference sequence). The CDR3 covers 13 residues. The DNA for the CDR3 is TGTGCCAGCAGCTTCGACTTCCACAATGAGCAGCTCTTC. This sequence encodes CASSFDFHNEQLF.

Remarks on this clonotype: This may come from a read error, since a much larger clone is one base off. In DNA form, the CDR3 reads TGTGTCAGCAGCTTAAGATTATACAATGAGCAGTTCTTC. It codes for CVSSLRLYNEQFF. The rearrangement links TRBV6-5 to TRBJ2-1; D gene uncertain. Looked up from germline, CDR1 is MNHEY and CDR2 is SVGAGI. The CDR3 consists of 13 residues.

This clonotype appeared a few times. The chain joins TRBV12-3 or TRBV12-4 to TRBJ2-1, with D possibly called TRBD1 or TRBD2 (5 bases each). The V end was cut by 6 bases, the J end by 9 bases, with 18 bases between. This CDR3 is 14 amino acids long. CDR3 in DNA: TGTGCCAGCAGCACGACGGATGGGGCGGGTGAGCAGTTCTTC. It translates to CASSTTDGAGEQFF.